Each of the 15 T cell receptor beta chains below was sequenced from the same sample in a study of blood T cell repertoires in COVID-19. Generated by immunoSEQ multiplex PCR, the TCRdb table keeps only in-frame clones and is missing some. This sample carries fewer than 250,000 clones, 86% of them seen once, and the ten largest clones take around 1.5%. Input material: peripheral blood. The receptors originated from a woman aged 55-69 years who had recovered from COVID-19.

This chain uses TRBV11-2 with TRBJ1-3, with D unclear. V was pared by 5 bases and J by 0 bases, with 11 bases between. The length of the CDR3 is 15 residues. Germline CDR1 and CDR2: SGHAT and FQNNGV. The CDR3 bases are TGTGCCAGCAGCGCTGACGGGTACTCTGGAAACACCATATATTTT. This translates into CASSADGYSGNTIYF.

This sequence joins TRBV19 and TRBJ2-7; a possible D gene is TRBD2 (5 bases). The CDR3 loop spans 14 amino acids. CDR1 is LNHDA and CDR2 is SQIVND in the germline V gene (reference sequence). The germline V and J ends were trimmed by 3 bases and 0 bases, with 9 bases remaining between them. For the CDR3, the DNA is TGTGCCAGTAGTATCGGGGTGAACTCCTACGAGCAGTACTTC. Its translation: CASSIGVNSYEQYF.

The CDR3 nucleotides are TGTGCCAGCAGCTTAAGGTGGACAGGAAAGGCGGATACGCAGTATTTT. Translation gives CASSLRWTGKADTQYF. The genes are TRBV7-3 and TRBJ2-3; 7 positions agree with TRBD1. Germline V lookup: CDR1 SGHTA, CDR2 FQGTGA. V gave up 1 base and J gave up 6 bases; unmatched junction bases: 10. The CDR3 sequence is 16 residues long.

V usage is TRBV5-1 and J usage is TRBJ2-3; D is perhaps TRBD1 (5 bases). The V and J ends lost 1 base and 1 base respectively, with 13 bases between them. The germline CDR1 and CDR2 sequences are SGHRS and YFSETQ. This CDR3 is built from 16 residues. The CDR3 spells CASSLRGPLGTDTQYF. CDR3 bases: TGCGCCAGCAGCTTGAGGGGCCCTCTGGGCACAGATACGCAGTATTTT.

The chain carries TRBV20-1 and TRBJ2-5; 15 bases are a match to TRBD2. Germline lookup yields CDR1 DFQATT and CDR2 SNEGSKA (reference sequence). With V trimmed by 3 bases and J by 2 bases, 7 bases remained unmatched. CDR3 length: 17 residues. CDR3 nucleotide sequence: TGCAGTGCTAGTATCGGACTAGCGGGGGGGGGACAAGAGACCCAGTACTTC. Its protein product is CSASIGLAGGGQETQYF.

The rearrangement joins TRBV27 to TRBJ2-2; 7 bases fit TRBD2. V lost 5 bases and J lost 4; bases outside the gene matches: 7. This CDR3 region has 15 residues. Germline CDR1 is MNHEY and CDR2 is SMNVEV (reference sequence). This chain's CDR3 is CASSTRGSVTGELFF. The CDR3 nucleotides are TGTGCCAGCAGTACGCGGGGGTCGGTCACCGGGGAGCTGTTTTTT.

This clone came up a few times. This sequence joins TRBV9 and TRBJ1-1; a possible D gene is TRBD1 (5 bases). V lost 3 bases and J 1 base, leaving 10 bases between the germline ends. The CDR3 totals 14 residues. In germline, CDR1 is SGDLS, CDR2 YYNGEE. The CDR3 coding sequence is TGTGCCAGCAGCGCCCGGGGGACGAACACTGAAGCTTTCTTT. Its translation is CASSARGTNTEAFF.

The chain joins TRBV28 to TRBJ2-7; D possibly corresponds to TRBD2 (7 bases). This CDR3 spans 14 amino acids. V lost 11 bases and J lost 2, with 19 bases in between. Germline V gene data show CDR1 as MDHEN and CDR2 as SYDVKM. In nucleotides, the CDR3 is TGTGCCCACGGGGGGCGGCCGTTAACCTACGAGCAGTACTTC. Translating gives CAHGGRPLTYEQYF.

The chain combines TRBV29-1 with TRBJ2-7; perhaps TRBD1 as D (6 bases). V dropped 0 bases and J dropped 4 bases, with 13 bases sitting between them. This CDR3 has 14 amino acids. The germline gives CDR1 SQVTM, CDR2 ANQGSEA. CDR3 sequence: CSVEDTGTSYEQYF. CDR3 nucleotides: TGCAGCGTTGAAGATACCGGGACATCGTACGAGCAGTACTTC.

The CDR3 is CASRPSGGGEAFF. In DNA, the CDR3 is TGTGCCAGCAGACCCAGCGGGGGGGGTGAAGCTTTCTTT. The rearrangement links TRBV12-3 or TRBV12-4 to TRBJ1-1, with a tentative D call TRBD1 (5 bases). With 6 bases removed from V and 7 bases from J, the gap between germline ends came to 15 bases. The CDR3 extends over 13 amino acids.

This rearrangement joins TRBV19 to TRBJ1-1, with unresolved D. Germline assignment: CDR1 LNHDA and CDR2 SQIVND (reference sequence). Trimming removed 7 bases at V and 4 bases at J, with 19 bases between. This CDR3 has 15 residues. Written as DNA, the CDR3 is TGTGCCAGTACCCACCCCCCCCCGCGGGCCACTGAAGCTTTCTTT. Translating gives CASTHPPPRATEAFF.

This chain links TRBV18 with TRBJ2-3, with 13 bases fitting TRBD2. Germline V gives CDR1 KGHSH, CDR2 LQKENI. The junction had 7 bases not matched to a gene; V was cut back by 2 bases and J by 2 bases. The CDR3 totals 18 residues. DNA of the CDR3: TGTGCCAGCTCACCAACTAGCGGGGGGGTCCAGACCACAGATACGCAGTATTTT. Its translation is CASSPTSGGVQTTDTQYF.

The gene calls are TRBV2 and TRBJ1-5, with TRBD1 as a possible D gene (6 bases). The V gene's germline CDR1 is SNHLY and CDR2 FYNNEI. The CDR3 totals 15 residues. The V and J ends lost 2 bases and 2 bases respectively, with 10 bases between them. CDR3 DNA sequence: TGTGCCAGCAGTGAATCTGGGGGCGGCAATCAGCCCCAGCATTTT. Its translation is CASSESGGGNQPQHF.

This sequence joins TRBV6-6 and TRBJ1-5, with a weak D call TRBD1 (6 bases). Germline V gene sequence: CDR1 MNHNY, CDR2 SVGAGI (reference sequence). The CDR3 contains 14 residues. V dropped 4 bases and J dropped 7 bases, with 14 bases sitting between them. The CDR3 DNA follows: TGTGCCAGCAGTTTACAGGGCATTAGGCAGCCCCAGCATTTT. As protein: CASSLQGIRQPQHF.

This sequence joins TRBV25-1 and TRBJ1-6, with D perhaps matching TRBD1 (6 bases). Trimming took off 7 bases at V and 7 bases at J, with 11 bases between the two ends. This CDR3 is built from 13 residues. CDR1 and CDR2 (germline): MGHDK, SYGVNS. CDR3 DNA sequence: TGTGCCAGCACCCGACAGGAAAATTCACCCCTCCACTTT. It specifies CASTRQENSPLHF.